These 17 T cell receptor beta chains were all obtained from the same sample, sequenced in a study of T cell repertoires in cytomegalovirus infection. TCRdb ran MiXCR on the reads and lists one entry per CDR3 protein. The sample has about 20,000 distinct CDR3 sequences, 42% seen once. Antigens for these TCRs are unknown. The sample was CD8+ T cells from cultured PBMCs, taken from culture after CMV antigen stimulation. These TCRs come from a human donor in good health (CMV status not recorded). Some clones in this sample may be carry-over from other donors' samples.

V gene TRBV19 combines with J gene TRBJ2-1; D unresolved. The CDR3 extends over 13 amino acids. The V gene lost 3 bases and the J gene lost 8 bases, with 11 bases spanning the gap. Germline V gene sequence: CDR1 LNHDA, CDR2 SQIVND (reference sequence). For the CDR3, the DNA is TGTGCCAGTAGTATCCAAGCTTGGGATGAGCAGTTCTTC. It codes for CASSIQAWDEQFF.

At least ten counts were recorded for this clonotype. The CDR3 spells CASGPGGSYEQYF. The CDR3 DNA follows: TGTGCCAGCGGGCCAGGGGGGTCCTACGAGCAGTACTTC. The rearrangement joins TRBV11-2 to TRBJ2-7; perhaps TRBD1 as D (7 bases). The germline V gene has CDR1 SGHAT and CDR2 FQNNGV. The CDR3 is 13 amino acids. V dropped 8 bases and J dropped 1 base, with 12 bases sitting between them.

The rearrangement links TRBV6-5 to TRBJ2-7; 12 bases line up with TRBD1. The V segment lost 8 bases and the J segment 5 bases; nucleotides outside the gene matches: 10. This CDR3 has 15 residues. From germline, CDR1 is MNHEY and CDR2 SVGAGI. The DNA of the CDR3 is TGTGCCAGCTCACCAGGGACAGGGGGCATCAACGAGCAGTACTTC. It specifies CASSPGTGGINEQYF.

This clonotype was detected a few times. The gene calls are TRBV7-9 and TRBJ2-7; D may be TRBD2 (7 bases). The CDR3 consists of 14 residues. V lost 0 bases and J 5 bases, leaving 11 bases between the germline ends. The germline V gene encodes CDR1 SEHNR and CDR2 FQNEAQ (reference sequence). CDR3 DNA sequence: TGTGCCAGCAGCTTAGCGGGGGGGGGCGACGAGCAGTACTTC. Translation gives CASSLAGGGDEQYF. Using reference TRBV7-9 and TRBJ2-7 for the parts outside the CDR3, the full variable domain is DTGVSQNPRHKITKRGQNVTFRCDPISEHNRLYWYRQTLGQGPEFLTYFQNEAQLEKSRLLSDRFSAERPKGSFSTLEIQRTEQGDSAMYLCASSLAGGGDEQYFGPGTRLTVT.

The rearrangement links TRBV7-2 to TRBJ2-5, with 10 bases lining up with TRBD2. V trimming: 1 base; J trimming: 3 bases; junction bases outside the gene matches: 5. There are 16 residues in the CDR3. Germline V gene sequence: CDR1 SGHTA, CDR2 FQGNSA. DNA of the CDR3: TGTGCCAGCAGCTTAGATGGGACTAGCGAAAAAGAGACCCAGTACTTC. This translates into CASSLDGTSEKETQYF. The whole variable domain, filled in from reference TRBV7-2 and TRBJ2-5, reads GAGVSQSPSNKVTEKGKDVELRCDPISGHTALYWYRQSLGQGLEFLIYFQGNSAPDKSGLPSDRFSAERTGGSVSTLTIQRTQQEDSAVYLCASSLDGTSEKETQYFGPGTRLLVL.

J is TRBJ2-2 and V is TRBV4-3; D unclear. V lost 0 bases and J lost 6, with 8 bases in between. CDR3 length: 14 residues. Germline CDR1 and CDR2: LGHNA and YSLEER. CDR3 in amino acids: CASSQDIEPGELFF. The CDR3 nucleotides read TGCGCCAGCAGCCAAGATATAGAACCCGGGGAGCTGTTTTTT.

The chain uses TRBV19 and TRBJ1-6; D is possibly TRBD1 (5 bases). Germline values: CDR1 LNHDA, CDR2 SQIVND (reference sequence). The CDR3 runs to 13 residues. Trimming removed 10 bases from V and 5 bases from J, with 12 bases in between. As DNA, the CDR3 is TGTGCCACCTCGGACATGCATAATTCACCCCTCCACTTT. Translated, it gives CATSDMHNSPLHF.

The genes are TRBV5-6 and TRBJ2-1, with 7 bases that match TRBD2. With 4 bases clipped from V and 2 bases from J, the junction kept 15 bases outside the gene matches. From germline, CDR1 is SGHDT and CDR2 YYEEEE. This CDR3 is built from 18 residues. CDR3 loop: CASSRSNPTSLTYNEQFF. The CDR3 bases are TGTGCCAGCAGCCGATCGAACCCGACTAGCCTCACCTACAATGAGCAGTTCTTC.

This clonotype has a handful of counts. V usage is TRBV6-1 and J usage is TRBJ1-1; weak D call: TRBD1 (6 bases). This CDR3 region has 17 residues. Germline CDR1 reads MNHNS; CDR2 reads SASEGT. With 8 bases removed from V and 1 base from J, the gap between germline ends came to 23 bases. The DNA of the CDR3 is TGTGCCAGCTTCTTTGGGGGCACAGGAGAAACGAACACTGAAGCTTTCTTT. Its translation: CASFFGGTGETNTEAFF.

This clonotype was recorded a few times. The chain combines TRBV7-8 with TRBJ2-2; TRBD1 might be the D (5 bases). The CDR3 length is 17 residues. The ends were cut back, 0 bases at V and 4 bases at J, with 15 bases in the middle. From germline, CDR1 is SGHVS and CDR2 FQNEAQ. The CDR3 loop is CASSLAQGLGSTGELFF. DNA of the CDR3: TGTGCCAGCAGCTTAGCGCAGGGATTAGGTAGCACCGGGGAGCTGTTTTTT.

This clonotype has a count of ten or more. In nucleotides, the CDR3 is TGTGCCAGCAGCTCCTCTAGCGGGGGGGCCAGAGAGACCCAGTACTTC. This gives the protein CASSSSSGGARETQYF. This chain links TRBV7-6 with TRBJ2-5; the match to TRBD2 covers 12 bases. Trimming took 4 bases from V and 4 from J; bases not matched to a gene: 7. CDR1 is SGHVS and CDR2 is FNYEAQ in the germline V gene. The CDR3 contains 16 residues. Full variable domain (outside the CDR3, taken from reference TRBV7-6 and TRBJ2-5): GAGVSQSPRYKVTKRGQDVALRCDPISGHVSLYWYRQALGQGPEFLTYFNYEAQQDKSGLPNDRFSAERPEGSISTLTIQRTEQRDSAMYRCASSSSSGGARETQYFGPGTRLLVL.

The chain recombines TRBV4-3 with TRBJ2-3, with 13 bases fitting TRBD2. Germline V CDR1 and CDR2: LGHNA, YSLEER. The V and J ends lost 3 bases and 4 bases, in that order; junction bases with no gene match: 4. The CDR3 is 16 amino acids. The DNA for the CDR3 is TGCGCCAGCAGCCATGGGACTAGCGGGATTTCAGATACGCAGTATTTT. It yields the protein CASSHGTSGISDTQYF.

The chain combines TRBV7-9 with TRBJ2-1; D gene ambiguous. There are 13 residues in the CDR3. The V and J ends lost 1 base and 7 bases respectively, with 8 bases between them. The germline CDR1 and CDR2 sequences are SEHNR and FQNEAQ (reference sequence). In DNA, the CDR3 is TGTGCCAGCAGCTTAGAACAGATTAATGAGCAGTTCTTC. Protein sequence: CASSLEQINEQFF.

This clonotype was observed a few times. The rearrangement joins TRBV6-2 or TRBV6-3 to TRBJ1-5, with D perhaps matching TRBD1 (5 bases). The ends were cut back, 4 bases at V and 5 bases at J, with 18 bases in the middle. The CDR3 consists of 16 residues. Germline loops: CDR1 MNHEY, CDR2 SVGEGT. CDR3: CASSSNPREFDQPQHF. The CDR3 DNA follows: TGTGCCAGCAGTTCGAACCCCAGGGAGTTCGATCAGCCCCAGCATTTT.

The chain is built from TRBV7-8 and TRBJ2-7, with 7 bases lining up with TRBD2. There are 15 residues in the CDR3. With 5 bases clipped from V and 2 bases from J, the junction kept 9 bases outside the gene matches. Germline values: CDR1 SGHVS, CDR2 FQNEAQ. Written as DNA, the CDR3 is TGTGCCAGCAGCGGGGGACCAAGCGGGACCTACGAGCAGTACTTC. This translates into CASSGGPSGTYEQYF.

The chain combines TRBV28 with TRBJ1-2; maybe TRBD1 (5 bases). The CDR3 spans 12 residues. The germline V and J ends were trimmed by 3 bases and 4 bases, with 6 bases remaining between them. In germline, CDR1 is MDHEN, CDR2 SYDVKM. This CDR3 reads CASSFQGYGYTF. CDR3 bases: TGTGCCAGCAGTTTCCAGGGCTATGGCTACACCTTC.

J is TRBJ2-3 and V is TRBV4-3, with D possibly being TRBD1 (5 bases). Deletions cut 0 bases from V and 6 bases from J, with 13 bases between. The V gene's germline CDR1 is LGHNA and CDR2 YSLEER. The CDR3 sequence is 15 residues long. The CDR3 DNA is TGCGCCAGCAGCCAAGATGTCGTGGCAGGGGATACGCAGTATTTT. Translating it yields CASSQDVVAGDTQYF.